The source of this T cell receptor (beta chain) is a study of blood T cell repertoires in COVID-19. Clinical history reported by participants formed the basis on which cohorts were assigned. This clone was seen a single time. CDR3 length: 14 amino acids. CDR1 and CDR2 from the germline V gene are DFQATT and SNEGSKA (reference sequence). V was trimmed by 3 bases and J by 9 bases, leaving 15 bases between them. Clones were sequenced by immunoSEQ multiplex PCR, and TCRdb holds only the in-frame ones, with some missing. The sample lists about 160,000 clones; less than 90% were seen once. V is TRBV20-1 and J is TRBJ1-6; D gene ambiguous. Sequenced sample: PBMCs or T cells enriched from blood (not recorded which). The TCR comes from a woman aged 45-65 years who had recovered from COVID-19. CDR3 sequence (DNA): TGCAGTGCTAGTCGTATGGCGGCTTTTTCACCCCTCCACTTT. Amino acid sequence: CSASRMAAFSPLHF.